This entry lists 18 T cell receptor beta chains sequenced from one sample in a study of T-cell reconstitution after alpha-beta-depleted transplantation in children (dated by TCRdb to 2016 to 2018). The library was generated by PCR. The reads were generated on an Illumina HiSeq 2500. TCR library preparation used molecular barcoding, with unique molecular identifiers applied to normalize quantification of the TCRbeta repertoire. TCRdb handled the public reads itself, with Q25 trimming in fastp and clone calling in MiXCR, and kept productive beta chains. Rows matching on CDR3 protein sequence are summarized as one entry with the most common DNA and genes. Here the sample has some 440,000 distinct CDR3 sequences; 15% to 20% occur a single time. The ten largest make up 25% to 35% of the sample. Explained via the paper, the treatment or condition label denotes: allogeneic hematopoietic cell transplantation with graft depleted of TCRalphabeta T cells and CD19 B cells.

Sequencing used PBMCs, mostly from graft donor cells, obtained 360 days after TCRalphabeta/CD19-depleted stem cell transplant. All receptors come from a boy younger than two who had a stem cell transplant for Wiskott-Aldrich syndrome, so the T cells may come from the graft donor.

The chain recombines TRBV3-1 with TRBJ2-7; D not certain. The length of the CDR3 is 13 residues. Germline CDR1 and CDR2: LGHDT and YNNKEL (reference sequence). V lost 5 bases and J 4 bases, leaving 12 bases between the germline ends. CDR3 in amino acids: CASSAWNGYEQYF. CDR3 nucleotide sequence: TGTGCCAGCAGCGCCTGGAATGGATACGAGCAGTACTTC.

The J gene is TRBJ2-4, the V gene TRBV20-1; no clear D. Germline assignment: CDR1 DFQATT and CDR2 SNEGSKA (reference sequence). The CDR3 runs to 15 residues. Trimming cost V 3 bases and J 3 bases, with 15 bases left between them. As DNA, the CDR3 is TGCAGTGCTAGTCGCCCCCGGACGAACAAAAACATTCAGTACTTC. Translated, it gives CSASRPRTNKNIQYF.

The rearrangement joins TRBV7-9 to TRBJ2-1; 10 bases map to TRBD2. This CDR3 has 14 residues. Germline V gene lookup returns CDR1 SEHNR and CDR2 FQNEAQ (reference sequence). The J segment lost 5 bases and the V segment lost 6 bases, leaving 4 bases of the junction unmatched. DNA for the CDR3: TGTGCCAGCAGTTCCGGGACTAGCGACAATGAGCAGTTCTTC. It specifies CASSSGTSDNEQFF.

This chain links TRBV28 with TRBJ2-2; 7 nucleotides line up with TRBD1. The trim removed 1 base at V and 3 bases at J, leaving 5 bases unmatched. Germline assignment: CDR1 MDHEN and CDR2 SYDVKM. This CDR3 is 16 amino acids long. The CDR3 coding sequence is TGTGCCAGCAGTTTATTACTCACAGGGGACACCGGGGAGCTGTTTTTT. It codes for CASSLLLTGDTGELFF.

The chain uses TRBV28 and TRBJ2-7; 13 bases agree with TRBD2. From germline, CDR1 is MDHEN and CDR2 SYDVKM. There are 15 residues in the CDR3. The junction had 2 bases not matched to a gene; V was cut back by 4 bases and J by 2 bases. CDR3 sequence reads: CASSSGTSGAYEQYF. In DNA form, the CDR3 reads TGTGCCAGCAGTTCCGGGACTAGCGGGGCCTACGAGCAGTACTTC.

The genes are TRBV29-1 and TRBJ2-3, with 11 bases that match TRBD2. V shed 6 bases and J 5 bases; nucleotides not matched to a gene: 10. This CDR3 has 15 residues. CDR1 SQVTM and CDR2 ANQGSEA come from the germline V gene. As DNA, the CDR3 is TGCAGCGTCTCGATTACTAGCGGGAGAGGAGATACGCAGTATTTT. It encodes CSVSITSGRGDTQYF.

This clonotype was seen more than once but under ten times. V is TRBV16 and J is TRBJ2-7; 8 nucleotides line up with TRBD1. The CDR3 spans 14 residues. With V trimmed by 0 bases and J by 3 bases, 1 base remained unmatched. Looked up from germline, CDR1 is KGHSY and CDR2 is FQNENV. The CDR3 DNA reads TGTGCCAGCAGCCAATCGGGACAGGTCTACGAGCAGTACTTC. Encoded protein: CASSQSGQVYEQYF.

This clonotype was seen a few times. V gene TRBV7-9 combines with J gene TRBJ2-7; unclear D gene. V lost 3 bases and J 3 bases, leaving 12 bases between the germline ends. Germline CDR1 and CDR2: SEHNR and FQNEAQ (reference sequence). The CDR3 covers 14 residues. CDR3 sequence: CASSFLGPGYEQYF. CDR3 coding DNA: TGTGCCAGCAGCTTCTTAGGTCCCGGCTACGAGCAGTACTTC.

This clonotype was recorded a few times. The gene calls are TRBV7-2 and TRBJ2-7, with TRBD1 matching over 7 bases. V lost 6 bases, J lost 2 bases, and 13 bases stayed unmatched. CDR1 is SGHTA, CDR2 FQGNSA, per germline. The CDR3 loop spans 16 amino acids. The CDR3 region has the DNA TGTGCCAGCAGTCCTTCCCCGGGGACAGCTGCCTACGAGCAGTACTTC. Translation: CASSPSPGTAAYEQYF.

V and J are TRBV5-1 and TRBJ2-7, with D possibly being TRBD2 (6 bases). CDR3 length: 15 amino acids. The germline V gene encodes CDR1 SGHRS and CDR2 YFSETQ. V gave up 1 base and J gave up 0 bases, with 11 bases separating them. CDR3 sequence: CASSLWLANSYEQYF. Written as DNA, the CDR3 is TGCGCCAGCAGCTTGTGGCTAGCGAACTCCTACGAGCAGTACTTC.

This clonotype was counted only a few times. The gene calls are TRBV12-3 or TRBV12-4 and TRBJ2-7; 11 bases fit TRBD2. The CDR3 length is 15 residues. Losses at the gene ends were 6 bases for V and 4 bases for J; bases not matched to a gene: 8. The CDR3 reads CASSGGTSGVYEQYF. As DNA, the CDR3 is TGTGCCAGCAGCGGTGGGACTAGCGGAGTTTACGAGCAGTACTTC.

This clonotype was seen many times. The CDR3 DNA sequence: TGTGCCAGCAGCCAGACAGGGGGGTCCTACAATGAGCAGTTCTTC. Translation gives CASSQTGGSYNEQFF. The V call is TRBV3-1, the J call TRBJ2-1; 9 bases match TRBD1. This CDR3 has 15 amino acids. V was pared by 3 bases and J by 1 base, with 1 base of the junction left unmatched. In germline, CDR1 is LGHDT, CDR2 YNNKEL (reference sequence).

The gene calls are TRBV21-1 and TRBJ2-1; the DNA was not compared with TRBD2, the D call given in the table. TRBV21-1 corresponds to a pseudogene. The CDR3 totals 16 residues. CDR3 bases: TGTGCCAGCCTGGGACTAGCGGGAGGACAATACAATGAGCAGTTCTTC. It codes for CASLGLAGGQYNEQFF.

V and J are TRBV5-1 and TRBJ2-7; D perhaps matches TRBD2 (6 bases). Trimming removed 0 bases at V and 3 bases at J, with 10 bases between. The CDR3 contains 14 residues. Germline CDR1 SGHRS, CDR2 YFSETQ. The CDR3 here is CASSLVRGIYEQYF. Here the CDR3 DNA reads TGCGCCAGCAGCTTGGTCCGGGGGATCTACGAGCAGTACTTC.

V gene TRBV20-1 combines with J gene TRBJ2-3; D gene uncertain. Trimming removed 2 bases at V and 2 bases at J, with 8 bases between. Germline V lookup: CDR1 DFQATT, CDR2 SNEGSKA (reference sequence). The CDR3 spans 13 residues. The CDR3: CSARRTVTDTQYF. The DNA for the CDR3 is TGCAGTGCTAGACGGACCGTCACAGATACGCAGTATTTT.

This chain uses TRBV7-6 with TRBJ2-7; 7 bases agree with TRBD2. Germline lookup yields CDR1 SGHVS and CDR2 FNYEAQ. This CDR3 has 16 amino acids. The J segment lost 5 bases and the V segment lost 1 base, leaving 11 bases of the junction unmatched. Here the CDR3 reads CASSLEVGGSEDEQYF. As DNA, the CDR3 is TGTGCCAGCAGCTTAGAGGTGGGCGGGAGTGAAGACGAGCAGTACTTC.

This clonotype was picked up many times. V usage is TRBV12-3 or TRBV12-4 and J usage is TRBJ2-7, with D unclear. Trimming cost V 4 bases and J 3 bases, with 4 bases left between them. The CDR3 covers 11 residues. This CDR3 reads CASSSGYEQYF. In nucleotides, the CDR3 is TGTGCCAGCAGTTCGGGCTACGAGCAGTACTTC.

This clonotype was observed a few times. The junction and the germline gene differ at one end; a read error may be behind it. This chain links TRBV6-2 or TRBV6-3 with TRBJ2-1; perhaps D is TRBD1 or TRBD2 (5 bases each). Germline CDR1 MNHEY, CDR2 SVGEGT. CDR3 length: 15 residues. CDR3 region: CASSYSRYNPGALPF. In nucleotides, the CDR3 is TGTGCCAGCAGTTACTCGAGGTATAACCCCGGGGCCCTCCCCTTC.